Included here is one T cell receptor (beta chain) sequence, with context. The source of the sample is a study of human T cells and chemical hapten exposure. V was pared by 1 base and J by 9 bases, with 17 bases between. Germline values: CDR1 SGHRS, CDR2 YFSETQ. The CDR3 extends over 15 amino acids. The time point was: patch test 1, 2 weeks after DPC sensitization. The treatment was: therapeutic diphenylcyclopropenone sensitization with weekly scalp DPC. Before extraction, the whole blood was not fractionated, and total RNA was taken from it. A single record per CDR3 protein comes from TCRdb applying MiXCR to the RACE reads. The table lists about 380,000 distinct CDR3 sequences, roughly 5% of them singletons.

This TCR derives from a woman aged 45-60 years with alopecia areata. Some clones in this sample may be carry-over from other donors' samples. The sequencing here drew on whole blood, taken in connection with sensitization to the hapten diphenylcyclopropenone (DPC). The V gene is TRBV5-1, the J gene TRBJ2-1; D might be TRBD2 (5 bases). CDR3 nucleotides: TGCGCCAGCAGCTTGATCTTAGGCCCGGGATCTGAGCAGTTCTTC. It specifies CASSLILGPGSEQFF.